The text below deals with one TCR beta chain. The table came from immunoSEQ multiplex PCR; TCRdb's copy has only in-frame clones and leaves some out. The top ten clones hold around 3.4% of a sample with roughly 100,000 clones, more than 90% of them seen once. CDR3 size: 12 residues. CDR1 and CDR2 from the germline V gene are SGHRS and YFSETQ. Between the trimmed V and J ends, which lost 4 bases and 10 bases, there was a span of 14 bases. This specimen comes from a study of OX40 agonist ivuxolimab in advanced cancers. Sequencing used CD4+ or CD8+ T cells sorted from blood, obtained in a trial of the OX40 agonist ivuxolimab. The sequence was obtained from an adult with an advanced solid tumor such as melanoma, head and neck, liver or kidney cancer. The J gene is TRBJ1-2, the V gene TRBV5-1; D is ambiguous. Here the CDR3 DNA reads TGCGCCAGCAGCGAAGACGGAGGAGTCTACACCTTC. It translates to CASSEDGGVYTF.